The next 23 T cell receptor beta chains were all read from a single sample in a study of regulatory T cells in long-lasting Graves disease. Described time point: newly diagnosed GD, antithyroid drugs for less than 3 months. Preparation of the TCR library used RNA extracted from PBMCs. Construction of the TCR beta libraries employed iRepertoire HTBI primers in conjunction with Arm-PCR of CDR3 regions. TCRdb fed the multiplex PCR reads into MiXCR, producing one record per CDR3 protein. The sample gives about 210,000 distinct CDR3 sequences, roughly 18% of which show up once; over 9.5% is in the top ten. The sample was also linked to a second study, of T cells in Graves' hyperthyroidism and ophthalmopathy.

Source: peripheral blood mononuclear cells (PBMCs), taken at new diagnosis, from a patient treated with antithyroid drugs. These receptors came from a woman in her 30s with Graves disease.

This clonotype was counted at least ten times. The CDR3 DNA reads as TGTGCCACCGGGTCCGGGCAGGCCGGAAACACCATATATTTT. It encodes CATGSGQAGNTIYF. This chain uses TRBV11-2 with TRBJ1-3; D unclear. Per the germline V gene, CDR1 is SGHAT and CDR2 is FQNNGV. The germline V and J ends were trimmed by 10 bases and 4 bases, with 17 bases remaining between them. The CDR3 covers 14 residues.

This clonotype was recorded many times. The rearrangement uses TRBV7-2 and TRBJ1-4; no clear D. With 3 bases removed from V and 4 bases from J, the gap between germline ends came to 9 bases. CDR3 length equals 14 residues. The germline V gene has CDR1 SGHTA and CDR2 FQGNSA. The CDR3 DNA sequence: TGTGCCAGCAGCTTTCGGGCCTTTAATGAAAAACTGTTTTTT. Amino acids: CASSFRAFNEKLFF.

Turning to this clonotype: With only one base between it and a far larger clone, this is likely a read error. The chain combines TRBV11-2 with TRBJ2-2; weak D call: TRBD2 (5 bases). CDR3 length equals 12 residues. From germline, CDR1 is SGHAT and CDR2 FQNNGV. The CDR3 loop reads CASSLGAGELSF. CDR3 in DNA: TGTGCCAGCAGCTTAGGGGCCGGGGAGCTGTCTTTT. The variable domain in full, completed from reference TRBV11-2 and TRBJ2-2, reads EAGVAQSPRYKIIEKRQSVAFWCNPISGHATLYWYQQILGQGPKLLIQFQNNGVVDDSQLPKDRFSAERLKGVDSTLKIQPAKLEDSAVYLCASSLGAGELSFGEGSRLTVL.

This clonotype showed up many times. This chain links TRBV7-6 with TRBJ1-1; 7 bases align to TRBD1. This CDR3 contains 16 residues. V was pared by 1 base and J by 6 bases, with 11 bases of the junction left unmatched. In germline, CDR1 is SGHVS, CDR2 FNYEAQ. The CDR3 DNA follows: TGTGCCAGCAGCTTAGGGCAGGGGGTAAGGTGGGCTGAAGCTTTCTTT. This codes for CASSLGQGVRWAEAFF.

This clonotype was seen a few times. This chain connects TRBV27 to TRBJ2-7; 10 bases are shared with TRBD1. CDR1 is MNHEY and CDR2 is SMNVEV in the germline V gene (reference sequence). CDR3 length equals 14 residues. With 6 bases clipped from V and 2 bases from J, the junction kept 4 bases outside the gene matches. The CDR3 region has the DNA TGTGCCAGCAGAACCGGGACAGGGGCCTACGAGCAGTACTTC. This gives the protein CASRTGTGAYEQYF.

This clonotype has just a few counts. V and J are TRBV12-3 or TRBV12-4 and TRBJ1-3, with 9 bases fitting TRBD1. The CDR3 extends over 15 amino acids. With V trimmed by 3 bases and J by 3 bases, 3 bases remained unmatched. The CDR3 loop reads CASSFNRGHGNTIYF. For the CDR3, the DNA is TGTGCCAGCAGTTTTAACAGGGGGCATGGAAACACCATATATTTT.

There are many counts of this clonotype. V gene TRBV11-1 combines with J gene TRBJ2-1; weak D call: TRBD1 (5 bases). CDR1 is SGHAT, CDR2 FQDESV, per germline (reference sequence). CDR3 length: 14 amino acids. The V and J ends lost 3 bases and 7 bases respectively, with 13 bases between them. The CDR3: CASSLPIGVNEQFF. The CDR3 DNA follows: TGTGCCAGCAGCTTGCCGATAGGGGTAAATGAGCAGTTCTTC. Full variable domain (remainder filled in from reference TRBV11-1 and TRBJ2-1): EAEVAQSPRYKITEKSQAVAFWCDPISGHATLYWYRQILGQGPELLVQFQDESVVDDSQLPKDRFSAERLKGVDSTLKIQPAELGDSAMYLCASSLPIGVNEQFFGPGTRLTVL.

This clonotype was found many times. The V gene is TRBV6-2 or TRBV6-3, the J gene TRBJ1-6, with TRBD1 matching 9 bases. V shed 9 bases, J shed 6 bases, and the junction held 6 bases outside the gene matches. The CDR3 has 14 residues. Germline V lookup: CDR1 MNHEY, CDR2 SVGEGT. CDR3 residues: CASWDRVFNSPLHF. For the CDR3, the DNA is TGTGCCAGTTGGGACAGGGTGTTTAATTCACCCCTCCACTTT.

This clonotype was counted at least ten times. With a much larger clone just one base away, this may be a read error. The CDR3, as DNA: TGTGCCTGGAGTCCGGGGGCAGGGAATGGCTACACCTTC. Protein sequence: CAWSPGAGNGYTF. The chain uses TRBV30 and TRBJ1-2, with a possible D match to TRBD1 (6 bases). V lost 2 bases to trimming and J lost 6 bases, with 13 bases between them. The CDR3 length is 13 residues. The germline CDR1 and CDR2 sequences are GTSNPN and SVGIG (reference sequence).

This clonotype occurred many times. The junction departs from germline at one end; a sequencing error may be responsible. The V and J genes are TRBV5-1 and TRBJ1-4, with D possibly matching TRBD1 (5 bases). This CDR3 region has 16 residues. CDR1 is SGHRS and CDR2 is YFSETQ in the germline V gene. CDR3 sequence: CASSLDPGRQNEKLFF. CDR3 nucleotide sequence: TGTGCCAGCAGCTTGGACCCGGGACGCCAGAATGAAAAACTGTTTTTT.

This clonotype was seen repeatedly, ten times or more. V and J are TRBV6-2 or TRBV6-3 and TRBJ1-3; D is possibly TRBD1 (6 bases). Germline-derived CDR1 and CDR2 are MNHEY and SVGEGT. Deletions cut 0 bases from V and 6 bases from J, with 18 bases between. This CDR3 contains 17 residues. CDR3 sequence: CASSYSDGGPGENTIYF. The CDR3 DNA follows: TGTGCCAGCAGTTACTCTGACGGGGGGCCAGGTGAAAACACCATATATTTT.

V usage is TRBV28 and J usage is TRBJ2-5, with TRBD2 matching over 10 bases. This CDR3 has 16 amino acids. J lost 5 bases, V lost 5 bases, and 11 bases had no gene match. Per germline, CDR1 MDHEN and CDR2 SYDVKM. CDR3 bases: TGTGCCAGCAGTCCCCGCCTAGCGGGAGTCGTGGAGACCCAGTACTTC. Its translation is CASSPRLAGVVETQYF.

This clonotype showed up just a few times. This chain's CDR3 is CASSRDSSELFF. CDR3 bases: TGTGCCAGCTCACGGGACAGCTCGGAACTGTTTTTT. The chain couples TRBV18 to TRBJ1-4; 7 nucleotides line up with TRBD1. The CDR3 has 12 amino acids. The germline gives CDR1 KGHSH, CDR2 LQKENI. V lost 4 bases and J lost 12; bases outside the gene matches: 5.

The rearrangement uses TRBV11-3 and TRBJ2-2; 9 nucleotides line up with TRBD1. With 5 bases clipped from V and 7 bases from J, the junction kept 5 bases outside the gene matches. Germline-derived CDR1 and CDR2 are SGHNT and YENEEA. This CDR3 has 14 amino acids. This chain's CDR3 is CASSPRTGDGELFF. CDR3 nucleotide sequence: TGTGCCAGCAGCCCGAGGACAGGGGACGGGGAGCTGTTTTTT.

This clonotype was detected many times. This chain links TRBV2 with TRBJ2-5, with 13 bases lining up with TRBD2. CDR3 length: 16 amino acids. J was trimmed by 4 bases and V by 6 bases; bases with no gene match: 8. Looked up from germline, CDR1 is SNHLY and CDR2 is FYNNEI. In DNA form, the CDR3 reads TGTGCCAGCAGGCGAGGACTAGCGGGAGCAGGAGAGACCCAGTACTTC. Amino acids: CASRRGLAGAGETQYF.

This clonotype came up many times. This chain links TRBV2 with TRBJ2-1, with 12 bases identical to TRBD1. V shed 6 bases and J 1 base; nucleotides not matched to a gene: 4. CDR3 length: 16 amino acids. CDR1 SNHLY and CDR2 FYNNEI come from the germline V gene. For the CDR3, the DNA is TGTGCCAGCAGACGGGACAGGGGGCAGTCCTACAATGAGCAGTTCTTC. Its protein product is CASRRDRGQSYNEQFF.

The chain uses TRBV2 and TRBJ2-7; 9 positions agree with TRBD1. The CDR3 is 14 amino acids. The trim removed 7 bases at V and 6 bases at J, leaving 10 bases unmatched. Germline lookup yields CDR1 SNHLY and CDR2 FYNNEI. CDR3 nucleotides: TGTGCCAGCACCCTGACAGGGGGTGATTCCGAGCAGTACTTC. Its protein is CASTLTGGDSEQYF.

This chain uses TRBV6-1 with TRBJ1-2; TRBD1 matches at 10 bases. With V trimmed by 5 bases and J by 7 bases, 7 bases remained unmatched. There are 14 residues in the CDR3. Germline lookup yields CDR1 MNHNS and CDR2 SASEGT. CDR3 loop: CASSPGTGVSGYTF. In DNA form, the CDR3 reads TGTGCCAGCAGTCCCGGGACAGGGGTGTCTGGCTACACCTTC.

The chain carries TRBV6-1 and TRBJ1-4; maybe TRBD1 (5 bases). The germline gives CDR1 MNHNS, CDR2 SASEGT. V was trimmed by 3 bases and J by 8 bases, leaving 16 bases between them. The CDR3 is made up of 15 amino acids. In DNA form, the CDR3 reads TGTGCCAGCAGTGATGTACACGCAGGGTGGGAAAAACTGTTTTTT. This gives the protein CASSDVHAGWEKLFF.

This clonotype came up many times. The chain carries TRBV24-1 and TRBJ1-4, with a tentative D call TRBD1 (5 bases). The CDR3 is 12 residues long. The V gene's germline CDR1 is KGHDR and CDR2 SFDVKD. The V and J ends lost 8 bases and 8 bases respectively, with 11 bases between them. The CDR3 sequence is CATTRQREKLFF. CDR3 bases: TGTGCCACCACTCGACAGCGCGAAAAACTGTTTTTT.

At least ten counts were recorded for this clonotype. The rearrangement joins TRBV13 to TRBJ2-5; D gene uncertain. In germline, CDR1 is PRHDT, CDR2 FYEKMQ (reference sequence). This CDR3 region has 11 residues. V was pared by 4 bases and J by 3 bases, with 3 bases between. CDR3 sequence reads: CASSSKETQYF. The CDR3 DNA sequence: TGTGCCAGCAGCTCGAAAGAGACCCAGTACTTC.

The chain recombines TRBV12-5 with TRBJ2-1; D possibly matches TRBD1 or TRBD2 (5 bases each). The germline CDR1 and CDR2 sequences are LGHNT and FRNRAP. CDR3 length: 16 amino acids. The ends were cut back, 1 base at V and 5 bases at J, with 15 bases in the middle. Here the CDR3 DNA reads TGTGCTAGTGGTTTGGGGGTGGGGGACGGAAACAATGAGCAGTTCTTC. The encoded protein is CASGLGVGDGNNEQFF. Using reference TRBV12-5 and TRBJ2-1 for the parts outside the CDR3, the full variable domain is DARVTQTPRHKVTEMGQEVTMRCQPILGHNTVFWYRQTMMQGLELLAYFRNRAPLDDSGMPKDRFSAEMPDATLATLKIQPSEPRDSAVYFCASGLGVGDGNNEQFFGPGTRLTVL.

Ten or more counts support this clonotype. The DNA of the CDR3 is TGTGCCAGCCGACTAGAGAGGGCCTACGAGCAGTACTTC. It specifies CASRLERAYEQYF. The chain is built from TRBV2 and TRBJ2-7; the D gene is possibly TRBD2 (6 bases). V dropped 8 bases and J dropped 2 bases, with 13 bases sitting between them. This CDR3 has 13 residues. Germline CDR1 and CDR2: SNHLY and FYNNEI.